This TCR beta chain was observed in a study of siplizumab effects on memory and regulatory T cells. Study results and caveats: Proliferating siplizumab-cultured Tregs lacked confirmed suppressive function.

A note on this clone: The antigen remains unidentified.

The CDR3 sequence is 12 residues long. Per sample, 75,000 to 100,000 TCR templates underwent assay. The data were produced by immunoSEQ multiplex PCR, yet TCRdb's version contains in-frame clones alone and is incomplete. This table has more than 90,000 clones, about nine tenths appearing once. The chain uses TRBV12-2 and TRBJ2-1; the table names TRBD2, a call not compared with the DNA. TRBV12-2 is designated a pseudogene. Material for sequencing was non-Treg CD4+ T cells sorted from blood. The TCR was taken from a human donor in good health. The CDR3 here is CASRTGGDEQFF. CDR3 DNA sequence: TGTGCAAGTCGCACGGGCGGGGATGAGCAGTTCTTC.